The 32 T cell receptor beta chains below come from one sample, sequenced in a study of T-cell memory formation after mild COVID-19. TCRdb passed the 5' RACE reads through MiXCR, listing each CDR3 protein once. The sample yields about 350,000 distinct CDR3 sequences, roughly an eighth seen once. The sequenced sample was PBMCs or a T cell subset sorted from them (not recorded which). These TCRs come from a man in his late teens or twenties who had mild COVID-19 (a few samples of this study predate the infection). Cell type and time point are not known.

CDR3 sequence reads: CSAVAGHRGTDTQYF. CDR3 coding DNA: TGCAGTGCTGTGGCGGGTCACCGGGGCACAGATACGCAGTATTTT. This sequence joins TRBV20-1 and TRBJ2-3; tentative D call: TRBD2 (5 bases). The CDR3 spans 15 residues. Germline V gene sequence: CDR1 DFQATT, CDR2 SNEGSKA (reference sequence). Trimming cost V 5 bases and J 1 base, with 16 bases left between them.

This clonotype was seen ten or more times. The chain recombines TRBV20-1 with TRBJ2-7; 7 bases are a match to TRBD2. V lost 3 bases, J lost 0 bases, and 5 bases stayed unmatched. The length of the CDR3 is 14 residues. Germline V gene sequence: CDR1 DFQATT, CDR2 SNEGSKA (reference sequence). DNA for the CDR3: TGCAGTGCTAGGTCGAGCGGGGACTCCTACGAGCAGTACTTC. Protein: CSARSSGDSYEQYF.

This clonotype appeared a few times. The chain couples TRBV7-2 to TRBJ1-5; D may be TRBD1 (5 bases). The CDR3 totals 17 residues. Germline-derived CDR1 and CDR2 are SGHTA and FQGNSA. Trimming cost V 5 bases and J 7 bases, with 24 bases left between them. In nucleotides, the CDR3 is TGTGCCAGCAGCGCAGCTCCCCCGTTGGCAGGGATCCAGCCCCAGCATTTT. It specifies CASSAAPPLAGIQPQHF.

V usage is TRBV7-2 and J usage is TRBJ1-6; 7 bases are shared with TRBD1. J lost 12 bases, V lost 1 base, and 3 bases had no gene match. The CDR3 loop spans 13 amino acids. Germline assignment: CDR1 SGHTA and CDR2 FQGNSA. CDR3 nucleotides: TGTGCCAGCAGCTTAGGACAGGGAGGACCCCTCCACTTT. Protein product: CASSLGQGGPLHF. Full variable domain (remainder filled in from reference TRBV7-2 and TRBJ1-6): GAGVSQSPSNKVTEKGKDVELRCDPISGHTALYWYRQSLGQGLEFLIYFQGNSAPDKSGLPSDRFSAERTGGSVSTLTIQRTQQEDSAVYLCASSLGQGGPLHFGNGTRLTVT.

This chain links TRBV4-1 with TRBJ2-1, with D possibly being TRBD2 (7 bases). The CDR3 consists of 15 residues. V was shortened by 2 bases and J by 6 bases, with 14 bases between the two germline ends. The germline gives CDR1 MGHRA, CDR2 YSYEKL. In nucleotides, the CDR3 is TGCGCCAGCAGCCAACGAGGGGGGGCCGGCAATGAGCAGTTCTTC. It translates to CASSQRGGAGNEQFF.

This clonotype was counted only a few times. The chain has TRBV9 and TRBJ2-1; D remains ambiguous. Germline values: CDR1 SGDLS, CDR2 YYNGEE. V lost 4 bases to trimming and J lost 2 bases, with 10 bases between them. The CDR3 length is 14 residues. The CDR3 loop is CASSPNPTYNEQFF. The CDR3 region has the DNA TGTGCCAGCAGCCCCAACCCCACCTACAATGAGCAGTTCTTC.

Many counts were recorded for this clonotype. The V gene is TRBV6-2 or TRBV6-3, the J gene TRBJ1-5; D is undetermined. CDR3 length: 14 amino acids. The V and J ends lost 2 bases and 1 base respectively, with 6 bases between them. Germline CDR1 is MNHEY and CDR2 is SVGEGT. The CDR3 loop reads CASSYLDSNQPQHF. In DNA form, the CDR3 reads TGTGCCAGCAGTTACCTGGACAGCAATCAGCCCCAGCATTTT.

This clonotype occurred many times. In nucleotides, the CDR3 is TGTGCCACCAGTGTTTTCGGGGGGGGCCTTGACACCGGGGAGCTGTTTTTT. This gives the protein CATSVFGGGLDTGELFF. This chain joins TRBV24-1 and TRBJ2-2, with TRBD2 identical over 8 bases. Germline V gene sequence: CDR1 KGHDR, CDR2 SFDVKD. V was pared by 5 bases and J by 3 bases, with 10 bases of the junction left unmatched. This CDR3 contains 17 residues.

The CDR3 spells CASSSHLTGLTGELFF. CDR3 sequence (DNA): TGTGCCAGCAGCTCACACTTGACAGGCCTCACCGGGGAGCTGTTTTTT. The chain carries TRBV7-9 and TRBJ2-2; D is possibly TRBD1 (6 bases). The V end was cut by 4 bases, the J end by 4 bases, with 16 bases between. Germline V CDR1 and CDR2: SEHNR, FQNEAQ (reference sequence). This CDR3 contains 16 residues.

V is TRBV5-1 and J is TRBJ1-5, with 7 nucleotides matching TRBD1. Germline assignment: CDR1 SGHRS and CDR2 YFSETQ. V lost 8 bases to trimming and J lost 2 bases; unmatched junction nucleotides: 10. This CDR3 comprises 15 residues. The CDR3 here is CASGTAEQGNQPQHF. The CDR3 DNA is TGCGCCAGTGGGACAGCCGAACAAGGCAATCAGCCCCAGCATTTT.

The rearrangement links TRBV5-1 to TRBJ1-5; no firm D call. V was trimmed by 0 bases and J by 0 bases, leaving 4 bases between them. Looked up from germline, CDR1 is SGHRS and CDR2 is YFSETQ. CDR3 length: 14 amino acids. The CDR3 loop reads CASSLESSNQPQHF. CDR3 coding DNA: TGCGCCAGCAGCTTGGAAAGTAGCAATCAGCCCCAGCATTTT.

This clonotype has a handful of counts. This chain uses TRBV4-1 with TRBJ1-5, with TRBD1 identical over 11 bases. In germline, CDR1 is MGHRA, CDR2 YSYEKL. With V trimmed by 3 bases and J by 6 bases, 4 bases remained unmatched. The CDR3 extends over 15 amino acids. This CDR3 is CASSQTGTGGQPQHF. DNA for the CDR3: TGCGCCAGCAGCCAGACCGGGACAGGGGGTCAGCCCCAGCATTTT.

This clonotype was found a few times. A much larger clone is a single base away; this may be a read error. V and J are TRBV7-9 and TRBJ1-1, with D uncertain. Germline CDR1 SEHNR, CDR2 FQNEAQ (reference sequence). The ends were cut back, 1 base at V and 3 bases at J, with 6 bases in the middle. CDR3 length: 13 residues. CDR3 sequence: CASSLGLDTEAFF. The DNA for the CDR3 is TGTGCCAGCAGCTTAGGGTTGGACACTGAAGCTTTCTTT.

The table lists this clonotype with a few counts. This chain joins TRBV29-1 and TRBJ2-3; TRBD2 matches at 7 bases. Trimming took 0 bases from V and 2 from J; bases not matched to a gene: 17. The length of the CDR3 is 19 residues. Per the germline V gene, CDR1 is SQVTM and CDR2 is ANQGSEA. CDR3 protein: CSVEDPGASGNRVTDTQYF. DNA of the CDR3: TGCAGCGTTGAAGACCCCGGGGCTAGCGGAAATAGAGTCACAGATACGCAGTATTTT.

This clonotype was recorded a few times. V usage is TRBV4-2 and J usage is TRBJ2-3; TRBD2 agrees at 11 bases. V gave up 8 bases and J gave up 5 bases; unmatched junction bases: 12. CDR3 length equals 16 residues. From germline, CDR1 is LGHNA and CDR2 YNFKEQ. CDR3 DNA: TGTGCCAGCGGTTCTAGCGGGGGGCCTCTTGGAGATACGCAGTATTTT. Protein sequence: CASGSSGGPLGDTQYF.

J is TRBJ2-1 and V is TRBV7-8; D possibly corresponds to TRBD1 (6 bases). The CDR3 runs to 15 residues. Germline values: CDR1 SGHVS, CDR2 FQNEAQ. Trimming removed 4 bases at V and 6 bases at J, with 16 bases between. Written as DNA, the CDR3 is TGTGCCAGCAGCTCTTACAGGGTAGGTGGCAATGAGCAGTTCTTC. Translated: CASSSYRVGGNEQFF.

CDR3 sequence: CASTPPGLTGGGRRETQYF. The DNA for the CDR3 is TGTGCCAGCACTCCCCCTGGCCTGACAGGAGGCGGGAGGCGAGAGACCCAGTACTTC. The rearrangement links TRBV28 to TRBJ2-5, with 8 nucleotides matching TRBD2. There are 19 residues in the CDR3. Losses at the gene ends were 7 bases for V and 4 bases for J; bases not matched to a gene: 23. The germline CDR1 and CDR2 sequences are MDHEN and SYDVKM.

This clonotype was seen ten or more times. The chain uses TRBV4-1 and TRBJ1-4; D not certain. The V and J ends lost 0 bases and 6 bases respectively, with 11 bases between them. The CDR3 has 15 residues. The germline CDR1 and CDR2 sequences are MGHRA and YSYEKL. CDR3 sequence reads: CASSQEVVLDEKLFF. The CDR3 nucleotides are TGCGCCAGCAGCCAAGAGGTAGTTCTGGATGAAAAACTGTTTTTT.

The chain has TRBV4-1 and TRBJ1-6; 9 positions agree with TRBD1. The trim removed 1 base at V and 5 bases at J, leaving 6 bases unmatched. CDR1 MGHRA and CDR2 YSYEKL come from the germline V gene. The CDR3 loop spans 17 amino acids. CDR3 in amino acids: CASSQAGTGNHNSPLHF. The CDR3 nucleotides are TGCGCCAGCAGCCAAGCCGGGACAGGGAATCATAATTCACCCCTCCACTTT.

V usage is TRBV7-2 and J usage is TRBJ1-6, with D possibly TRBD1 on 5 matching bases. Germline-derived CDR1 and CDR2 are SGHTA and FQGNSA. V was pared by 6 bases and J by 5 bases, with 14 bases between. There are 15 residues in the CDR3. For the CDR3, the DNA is TGTGCCAGCAGTTCACTGGGGGGAAATAATTCACCCCTCCACTTT. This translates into CASSSLGGNNSPLHF.

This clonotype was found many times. DNA for the CDR3: TGCGCCAGCAGCTTGGCCGAGGGGGGGATCCAAGAGACCCAGTACTTC. As protein: CASSLAEGGIQETQYF. V and J are TRBV5-1 and TRBJ2-5; possibly TRBD2 for D (7 bases). Trimming removed 0 bases from V and 1 base from J, with 13 bases in between. Germline CDR1 reads SGHRS; CDR2 reads YFSETQ. The CDR3 extends over 16 amino acids. The full variable domain, completed using reference TRBV5-1 and TRBJ2-5, is KAGVTQTPRYLIKTRGQQVTLSCSPISGHRSVSWYQQTPGQGLQFLFEYFSETQRNKGNFPGRFSGRQFSNSRSEMNVSTLELGDSALYLCASSLAEGGIQETQYFGPGTRLLVL.

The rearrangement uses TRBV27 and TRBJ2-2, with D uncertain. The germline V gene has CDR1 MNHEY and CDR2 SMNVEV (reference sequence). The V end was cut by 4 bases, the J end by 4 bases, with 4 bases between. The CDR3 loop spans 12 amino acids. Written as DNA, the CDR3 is TGTGCCAGCAGTTCAGTCACCGGGGAGCTGTTTTTT. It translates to CASSSVTGELFF.

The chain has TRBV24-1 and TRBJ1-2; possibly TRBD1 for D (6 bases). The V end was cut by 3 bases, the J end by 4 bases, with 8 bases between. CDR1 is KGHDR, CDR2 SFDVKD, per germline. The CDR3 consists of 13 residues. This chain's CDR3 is CATSDATGYGYTF. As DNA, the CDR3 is TGTGCCACCAGTGATGCGACAGGCTATGGCTACACCTTC.

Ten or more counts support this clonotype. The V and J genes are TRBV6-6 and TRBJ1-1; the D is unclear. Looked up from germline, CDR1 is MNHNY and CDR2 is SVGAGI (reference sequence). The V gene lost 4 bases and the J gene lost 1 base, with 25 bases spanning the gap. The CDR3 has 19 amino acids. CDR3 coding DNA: TGTGCCAGCAGTTCTGCCCGGGCCCCCGGAGATTTGAGGAACACTGAAGCTTTCTTT. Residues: CASSSARAPGDLRNTEAFF.

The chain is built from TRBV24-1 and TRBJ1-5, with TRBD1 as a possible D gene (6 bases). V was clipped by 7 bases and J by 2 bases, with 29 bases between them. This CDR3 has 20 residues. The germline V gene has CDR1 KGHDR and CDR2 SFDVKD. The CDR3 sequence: CATRTTRSGGAGVCNQPQHF. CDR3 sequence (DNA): TGTGCCACCAGAACCACCCGGAGTGGGGGGGCTGGCGTGTGCAATCAGCCCCAGCATTTT.

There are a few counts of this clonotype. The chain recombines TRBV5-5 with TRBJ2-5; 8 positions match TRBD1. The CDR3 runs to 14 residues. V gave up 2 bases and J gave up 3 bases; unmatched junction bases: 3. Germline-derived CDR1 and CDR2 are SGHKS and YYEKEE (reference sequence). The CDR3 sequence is CASSFGDRKETQYF. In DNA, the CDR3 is TGTGCCAGCAGCTTCGGGGACAGGAAAGAGACCCAGTACTTC. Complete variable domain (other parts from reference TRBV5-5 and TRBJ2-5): DAGVTQSPTHLIKTRGQQVTLRCSPISGHKSVSWYQQVLGQGPQFIFQYYEKEERGRGNFPDRFSARQFPNYSSELNVNALLLGDSALYLCASSFGDRKETQYFGPGTRLLVL.

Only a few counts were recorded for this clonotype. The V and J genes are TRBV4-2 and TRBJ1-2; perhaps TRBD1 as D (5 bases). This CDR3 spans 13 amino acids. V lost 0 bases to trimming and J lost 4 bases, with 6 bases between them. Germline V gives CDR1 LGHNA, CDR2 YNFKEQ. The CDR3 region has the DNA TGTGCCAGCAGCCAAGATCAGGGCTATGGCTACACCTTC. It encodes CASSQDQGYGYTF.

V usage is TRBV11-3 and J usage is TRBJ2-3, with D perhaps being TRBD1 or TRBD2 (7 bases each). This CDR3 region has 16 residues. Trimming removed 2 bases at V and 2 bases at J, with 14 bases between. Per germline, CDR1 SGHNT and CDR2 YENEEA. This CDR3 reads CASSLRQGGPTDTQYF. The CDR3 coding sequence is TGTGCCAGCAGCTTAAGACAGGGAGGGCCCACAGATACGCAGTATTTT.

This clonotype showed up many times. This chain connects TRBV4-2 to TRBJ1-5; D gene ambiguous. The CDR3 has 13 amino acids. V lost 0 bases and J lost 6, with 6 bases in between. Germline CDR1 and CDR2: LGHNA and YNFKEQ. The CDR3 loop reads CASSQDSVQPQHF. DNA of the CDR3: TGTGCCAGCAGCCAAGATTCCGTTCAGCCCCAGCATTTT.

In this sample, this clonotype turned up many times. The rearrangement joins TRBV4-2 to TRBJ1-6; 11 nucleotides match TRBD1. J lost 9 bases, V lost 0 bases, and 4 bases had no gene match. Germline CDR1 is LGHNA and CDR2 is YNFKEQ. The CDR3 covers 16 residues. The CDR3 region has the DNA TGTGCCAGCAGCCAAGATCGGGGGACAGGGGGTTCACCCCTCCACTTT. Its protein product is CASSQDRGTGGSPLHF.

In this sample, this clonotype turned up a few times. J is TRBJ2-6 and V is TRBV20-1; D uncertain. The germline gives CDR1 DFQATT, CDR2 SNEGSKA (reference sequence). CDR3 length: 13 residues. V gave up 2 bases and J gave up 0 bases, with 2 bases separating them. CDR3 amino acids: CSARNSGANVLTF. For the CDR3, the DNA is TGCAGTGCTAGAAACTCTGGGGCCAACGTCCTGACTTTC.

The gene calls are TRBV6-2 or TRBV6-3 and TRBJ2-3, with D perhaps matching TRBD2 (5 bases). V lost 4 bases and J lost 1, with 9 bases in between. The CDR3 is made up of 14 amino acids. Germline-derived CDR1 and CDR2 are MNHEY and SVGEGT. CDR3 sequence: CASSWRSGTDTQYF. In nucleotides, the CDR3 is TGTGCCAGCAGTTGGAGGTCGGGCACAGATACGCAGTATTTT.